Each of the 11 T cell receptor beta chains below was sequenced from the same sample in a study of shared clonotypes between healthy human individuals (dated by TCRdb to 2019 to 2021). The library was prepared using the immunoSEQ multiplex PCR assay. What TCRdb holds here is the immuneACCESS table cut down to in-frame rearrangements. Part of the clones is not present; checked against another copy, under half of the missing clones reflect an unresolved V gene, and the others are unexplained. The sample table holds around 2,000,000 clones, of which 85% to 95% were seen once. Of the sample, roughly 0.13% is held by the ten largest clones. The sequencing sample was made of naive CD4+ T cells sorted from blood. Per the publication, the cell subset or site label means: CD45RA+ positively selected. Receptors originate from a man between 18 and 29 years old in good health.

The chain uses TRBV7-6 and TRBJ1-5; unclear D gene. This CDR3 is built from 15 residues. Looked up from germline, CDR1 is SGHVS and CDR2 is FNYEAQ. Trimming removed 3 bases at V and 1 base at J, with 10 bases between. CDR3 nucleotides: TGTGCCAGCAGCTTTGGCGGCTCGAGCAATCAGCCCCAGCATTTT. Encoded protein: CASSFGGSSNQPQHF.

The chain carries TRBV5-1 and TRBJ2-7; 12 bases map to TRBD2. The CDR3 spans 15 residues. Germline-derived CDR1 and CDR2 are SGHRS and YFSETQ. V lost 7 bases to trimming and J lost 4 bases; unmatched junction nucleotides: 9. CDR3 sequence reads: CASGQTSGGLYEQYF. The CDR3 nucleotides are TGCGCCAGCGGCCAGACTAGCGGGGGATTATACGAGCAGTACTTC.

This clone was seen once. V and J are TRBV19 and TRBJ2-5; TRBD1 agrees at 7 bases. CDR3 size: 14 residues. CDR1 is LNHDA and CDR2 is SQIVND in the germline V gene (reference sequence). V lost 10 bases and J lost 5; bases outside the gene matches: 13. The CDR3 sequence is CATTFDRVLETQYF. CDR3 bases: TGTGCCACGACATTCGACAGGGTACTCGAGACCCAGTACTTC.

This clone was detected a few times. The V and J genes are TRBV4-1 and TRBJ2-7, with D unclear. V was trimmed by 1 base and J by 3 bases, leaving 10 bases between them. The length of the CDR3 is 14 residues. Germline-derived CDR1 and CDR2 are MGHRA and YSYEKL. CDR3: CASSQVGSVYEQYF. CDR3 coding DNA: TGCGCCAGCAGCCAAGTGGGCAGCGTCTACGAGCAGTACTTC.

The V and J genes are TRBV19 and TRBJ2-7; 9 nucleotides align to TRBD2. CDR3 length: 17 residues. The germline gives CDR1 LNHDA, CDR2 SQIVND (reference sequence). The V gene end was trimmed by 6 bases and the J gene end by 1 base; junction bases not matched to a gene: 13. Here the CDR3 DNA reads TGTGCCAGTAGCCAATCTGCGGGCGGGAGGGTTTCCTACGAGCAGTACTTC. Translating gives CASSQSAGGRVSYEQYF.

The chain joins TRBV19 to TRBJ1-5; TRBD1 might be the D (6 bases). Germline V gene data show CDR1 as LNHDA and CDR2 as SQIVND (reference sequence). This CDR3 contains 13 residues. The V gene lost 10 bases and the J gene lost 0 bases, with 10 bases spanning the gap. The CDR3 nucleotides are TGTGCCACAGGACAGCTTAGCAATCAGCCCCAGCATTTT. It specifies CATGQLSNQPQHF.

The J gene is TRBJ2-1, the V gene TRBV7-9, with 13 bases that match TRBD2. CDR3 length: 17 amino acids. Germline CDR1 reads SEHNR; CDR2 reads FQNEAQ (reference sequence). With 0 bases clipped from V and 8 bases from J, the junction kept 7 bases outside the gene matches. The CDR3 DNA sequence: TGTGCCAGCAGCTTAGCGCGTGGACTAGCGGGAGTCTATGAGCAGTTCTTC. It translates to CASSLARGLAGVYEQFF. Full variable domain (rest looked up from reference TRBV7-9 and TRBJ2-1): DTGVSQNPRHKITKRGQNVTFRCDPISEHNRLYWYRQTLGQGPEFLTYFQNEAQLEKSRLLSDRFSAERPKGSFSTLEIQRTEQGDSAMYLCASSLARGLAGVYEQFFGPGTRLTVL.

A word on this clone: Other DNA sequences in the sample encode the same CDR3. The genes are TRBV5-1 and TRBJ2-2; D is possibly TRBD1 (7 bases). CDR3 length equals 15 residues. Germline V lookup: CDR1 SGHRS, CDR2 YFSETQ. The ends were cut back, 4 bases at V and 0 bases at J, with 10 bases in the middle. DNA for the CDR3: TGCGCCAGCAGCCCAGGGGGGACGAACACCGGGGAGCTGTTTTTT. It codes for CASSPGGTNTGELFF.

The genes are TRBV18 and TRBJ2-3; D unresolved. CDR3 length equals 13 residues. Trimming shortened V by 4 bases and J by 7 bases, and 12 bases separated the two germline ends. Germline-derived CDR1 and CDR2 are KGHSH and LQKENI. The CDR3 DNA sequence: TGTGCCAGCTCACTTTATTATCGGAATACGCAGTATTTT. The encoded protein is CASSLYYRNTQYF.

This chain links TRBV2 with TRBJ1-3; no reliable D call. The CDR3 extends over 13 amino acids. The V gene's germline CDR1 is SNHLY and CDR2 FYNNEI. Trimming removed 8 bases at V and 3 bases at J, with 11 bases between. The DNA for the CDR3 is TGTGCCAGCGCCCTGGGAGGTGGAAACACCATATATTTT. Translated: CASALGGGNTIYF.

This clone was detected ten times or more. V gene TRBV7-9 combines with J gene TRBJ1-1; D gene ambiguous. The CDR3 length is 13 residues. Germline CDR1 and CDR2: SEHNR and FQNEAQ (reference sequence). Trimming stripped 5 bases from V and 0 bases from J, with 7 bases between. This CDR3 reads CASSPNMNTEAFF. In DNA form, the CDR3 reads TGTGCCAGCAGCCCTAATATGAACACTGAAGCTTTCTTT.